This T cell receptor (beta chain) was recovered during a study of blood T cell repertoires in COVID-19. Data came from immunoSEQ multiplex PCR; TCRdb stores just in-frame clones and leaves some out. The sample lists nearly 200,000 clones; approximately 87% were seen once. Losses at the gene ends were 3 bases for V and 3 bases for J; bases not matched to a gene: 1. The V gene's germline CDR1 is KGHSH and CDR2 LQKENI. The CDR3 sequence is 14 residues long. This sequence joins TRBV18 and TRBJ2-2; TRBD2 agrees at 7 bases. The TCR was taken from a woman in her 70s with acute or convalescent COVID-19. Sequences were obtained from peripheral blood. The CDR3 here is CASSPLADTGELFF. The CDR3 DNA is TGTGCCAGCTCACCCCTAGCGGACACCGGGGAGCTGTTTTTT.